The T cell receptor (beta chain) under discussion was sequenced for a study of OX40 agonist ivuxolimab in advanced cancers. Whole-study context: In this cohort, patients received ivuxolimab, an agonistic anti-OX40 (CD134) antibody.

For this clone: Antigen: not known.

Study outcomes and limitations: Determination of antigen specificity was not performed for the expanded peripheral T cells. Also showing low normalized T-cell clonal expansion were some of the nonresponders.

Patients were ruled out by autoimmune disease history or systemic immunosuppression. CDR3 length: 15 residues. TCRdb's copy holds only in-frame clones and misses some; the assay was immunoSEQ multiplex PCR. Of 50,000 to 75,000 clones listed, approximately 88% are singletons. The TCR comes from an adult with an advanced solid tumor such as melanoma, head and neck, liver or kidney cancer. The chain links TRBV21-1 to TRBJ2-1. TRBV21-1 is deemed a pseudogene. The material sequenced was CD4+ or CD8+ T cells sorted from blood, taken in a trial of the OX40 agonist ivuxolimab. The CDR3 loop reads CASSATDGFYNEQFF. CDR3 DNA: TGTGCCAGCAGCGCCACGGACGGATTCTACAATGAGCAGTTCTTC.